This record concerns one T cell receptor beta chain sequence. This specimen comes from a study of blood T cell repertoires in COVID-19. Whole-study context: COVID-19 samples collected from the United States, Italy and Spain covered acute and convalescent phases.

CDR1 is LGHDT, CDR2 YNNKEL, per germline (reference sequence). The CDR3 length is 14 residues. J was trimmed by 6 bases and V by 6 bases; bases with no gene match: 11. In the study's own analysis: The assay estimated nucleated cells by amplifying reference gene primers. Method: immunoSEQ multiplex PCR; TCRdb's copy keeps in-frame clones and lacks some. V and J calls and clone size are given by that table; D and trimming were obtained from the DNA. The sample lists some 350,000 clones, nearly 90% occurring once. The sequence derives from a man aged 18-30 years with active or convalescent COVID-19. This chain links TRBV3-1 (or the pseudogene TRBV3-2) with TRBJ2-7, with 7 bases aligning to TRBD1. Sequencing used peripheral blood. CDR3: CASSHEPGGTEQYF. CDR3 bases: TGTGCCAGCAGTCACGAGCCAGGGGGTACCGAGCAGTACTTC.